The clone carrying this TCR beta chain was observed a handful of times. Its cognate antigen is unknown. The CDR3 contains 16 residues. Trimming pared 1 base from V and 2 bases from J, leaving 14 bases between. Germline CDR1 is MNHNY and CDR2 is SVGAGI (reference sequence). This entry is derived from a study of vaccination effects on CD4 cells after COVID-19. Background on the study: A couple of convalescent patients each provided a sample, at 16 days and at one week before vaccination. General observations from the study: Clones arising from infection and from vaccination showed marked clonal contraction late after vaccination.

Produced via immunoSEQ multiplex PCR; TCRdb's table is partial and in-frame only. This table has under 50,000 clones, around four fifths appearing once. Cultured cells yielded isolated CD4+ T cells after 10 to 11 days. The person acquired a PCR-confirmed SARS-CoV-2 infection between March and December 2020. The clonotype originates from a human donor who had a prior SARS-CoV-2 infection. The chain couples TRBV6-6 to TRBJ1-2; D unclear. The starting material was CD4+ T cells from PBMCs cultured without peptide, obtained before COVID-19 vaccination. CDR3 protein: CASSYFSGPVNYGYTF. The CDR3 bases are TGTGCCAGCAGTTACTTCAGCGGCCCTGTAAACTATGGCTACACCTTC.